This T cell receptor beta chain was captured by sequencing in a study of T cells in Graves' hyperthyroidism and ophthalmopathy. Overall study: Any treatment followed the collection of peripheral blood at initial diagnosis.

RNA transcripts gave rise to amplified TCR beta CDR3 regions. Primed by the HTBI set, a first-round RT-PCR was run on the TCR CDR3. MiXCR was run by TCRdb on the multiplex PCR reads, yielding one entry per CDR3 protein. The sample includes approximately 330,000 distinct CDR3 sequences, 15% to 20% of them seen just once. This clonotype was counted at least ten times. Antigen specificity is unknown. General observations from the study: Most thyroid clonotypes with frequency above 0.001 were detected in blood. Model-based prediction identified ophthalmopathy a median about 6 months prior to its onset.

Any patient presenting with uncontrolled infection, other autoimmune disease, pregnancy or lactation was left out. Per the germline V gene, CDR1 is MDHEN and CDR2 is SYDVKM. Germline trimming cut 9 bases from V and 7 bases from J; bases unmatched to any gene: 17. The CDR3 is 16 residues long. The chain recombines TRBV28 with TRBJ1-5; 8 nucleotides align to TRBD1. Specimen: blood. The sequence was collected from a woman aged 45-65 years with Graves' hyperthyroidism. CDR3 DNA sequence: TGTGCCAGTGACAAGTTGGTTTACCCAGGGGGCCAGCCCCAGCATTTT. Translating it yields CASDKLVYPGGQPQHF.